A selection of T cell receptor beta chains follows, all from one sample in a study of T-cell memory formation after mild COVID-19. TCRdb re-derived calls from the 5' RACE reads in MiXCR, one entry per CDR3 protein. The data show 300,000 to 350,000 distinct CDR3 sequences, 14% seen once. The specimen was PBMCs or a T cell subset sorted from them (not recorded which). These receptors came from a young man who had mild COVID-19 (a few samples of this study predate the infection). Cell type and time point are not known. Both conserved end residues are part of each CDR3. A D gene is named only where the DNA matches it firmly. Expanded clones get a size class; other rows say once, few or many, or leave the size out.

TRBJ2-3	TRBV7-9	many	-	TGTGCCAGCAGCCCCAGATGGGGACTGAGCACAGATACGCAGTATTTT	CASSPRWGLSTDTQYF
TRBJ1-1	TRBV27	-	TRBD1	TGTGCCAGCAGGGACAGGGTAAGCTACCCGAACACTGAAGCTTTCTTT	CASRDRVSYPNTEAFF
TRBJ2-3	TRBV20-1	-	-	TGCAGTGCCCCGGGACCCACAAGGGGCACAGATACGCAGTATTTT	CSAPGPTRGTDTQYF
TRBJ2-2	TRBV7-2	many	TRBD1	TGTGCCAGCAGGACCGGGACAGGGAACACCGGGGAGCTGTTTTTT	CASRTGTGNTGELFF
TRBJ1-2	TRBV4-3	-	TRBD1	TGCGCCAGCAGCCAGACAGGGAATAACTATGGCTACACCTTC	CASSQTGNNYGYTF
TRBJ1-2	TRBV6-5	-	TRBD1	TGTGCCAGCAGTTACGGACAGGCGGGGTATGGCTACACCTTC	CASSYGQAGYGYTF
TRBJ2-1	TRBV20-1	-	TRBD1	TGCAGTGCGCACAGGGGGTCTGGGGTGAATGAGCAGTTCTTC	CSAHRGSGVNEQFF
TRBJ2-1	TRBV12-3/TRBV12-4	few	TRBD2	TGTGCCAGCAGTAGGCGGGGGACCGGGGAGAATGAGCAGTTCTTC	CASSRRGTGENEQFF
TRBJ2-1	TRBV7-3	-	TRBD2	TGTGCCAGCAGCTCTCAAGCGGGGTCCTACAATGAGCAGTTCTTC	CASSSQAGSYNEQFF
TRBJ2-5	TRBV5-1	-	TRBD2	TGCGCCAGCAGCTTTCTTCTAGCGGGAGAGACCCAGTACTTC	CASSFLLAGETQYF
TRBJ2-5	TRBV28	-	TRBD1	TGTGCCAGCAGGCGACAGGGGGGAGAGACCCAGTACTTC	CASRRQGGETQYF
TRBJ1-1	TRBV3-1	few	-	TGTGCCAGCAGCCACTCTGACAGACTAGCTTTCTTT	CASSHSDRLAFF
TRBJ2-3	TRBV4-3	few	TRBD1	TGCGCCAGCAGCCAAGATGTTCAGGGGGCTACAGATACGCAGTATTTT	CASSQDVQGATDTQYF